This T cell receptor beta chain is from a study of shared clonotypes between healthy human individuals. Study-wide findings and caveats: Among several donors, approximately 4.6% of naive CD4 clonotypes were found in common.

The healthy adult donors were HIV-negative and reported no recent acute infections or vaccinations. Deletions cut 5 bases from V and 8 bases from J, with 21 bases between. Germline V gene lookup returns CDR1 SGHTA and CDR2 FQGTGA. This CDR3 has 15 amino acids. On this clone: Its antigen remains unknown.

The assay ran at deep level. Clones were read by immunoSEQ multiplex PCR, and TCRdb kept only the in-frame ones, dropping some. The sample yields some 1.4 million clones, roughly 97% seen once. The chain carries TRBV7-3 and TRBJ1-2; D uncertain. The sequencing sample was made of naive CD4+ T cells sorted from blood. Subset indicated: CD45RA+ positively selected. The source is a man aged 30 to 39 in good health. The chain's CDR3 is CASSPPGRVSKGYTF. The DNA for the CDR3 is TGTGCCAGCAGCCCTCCGGGGAGGGTCTCTAAAGGCTACACCTTC.